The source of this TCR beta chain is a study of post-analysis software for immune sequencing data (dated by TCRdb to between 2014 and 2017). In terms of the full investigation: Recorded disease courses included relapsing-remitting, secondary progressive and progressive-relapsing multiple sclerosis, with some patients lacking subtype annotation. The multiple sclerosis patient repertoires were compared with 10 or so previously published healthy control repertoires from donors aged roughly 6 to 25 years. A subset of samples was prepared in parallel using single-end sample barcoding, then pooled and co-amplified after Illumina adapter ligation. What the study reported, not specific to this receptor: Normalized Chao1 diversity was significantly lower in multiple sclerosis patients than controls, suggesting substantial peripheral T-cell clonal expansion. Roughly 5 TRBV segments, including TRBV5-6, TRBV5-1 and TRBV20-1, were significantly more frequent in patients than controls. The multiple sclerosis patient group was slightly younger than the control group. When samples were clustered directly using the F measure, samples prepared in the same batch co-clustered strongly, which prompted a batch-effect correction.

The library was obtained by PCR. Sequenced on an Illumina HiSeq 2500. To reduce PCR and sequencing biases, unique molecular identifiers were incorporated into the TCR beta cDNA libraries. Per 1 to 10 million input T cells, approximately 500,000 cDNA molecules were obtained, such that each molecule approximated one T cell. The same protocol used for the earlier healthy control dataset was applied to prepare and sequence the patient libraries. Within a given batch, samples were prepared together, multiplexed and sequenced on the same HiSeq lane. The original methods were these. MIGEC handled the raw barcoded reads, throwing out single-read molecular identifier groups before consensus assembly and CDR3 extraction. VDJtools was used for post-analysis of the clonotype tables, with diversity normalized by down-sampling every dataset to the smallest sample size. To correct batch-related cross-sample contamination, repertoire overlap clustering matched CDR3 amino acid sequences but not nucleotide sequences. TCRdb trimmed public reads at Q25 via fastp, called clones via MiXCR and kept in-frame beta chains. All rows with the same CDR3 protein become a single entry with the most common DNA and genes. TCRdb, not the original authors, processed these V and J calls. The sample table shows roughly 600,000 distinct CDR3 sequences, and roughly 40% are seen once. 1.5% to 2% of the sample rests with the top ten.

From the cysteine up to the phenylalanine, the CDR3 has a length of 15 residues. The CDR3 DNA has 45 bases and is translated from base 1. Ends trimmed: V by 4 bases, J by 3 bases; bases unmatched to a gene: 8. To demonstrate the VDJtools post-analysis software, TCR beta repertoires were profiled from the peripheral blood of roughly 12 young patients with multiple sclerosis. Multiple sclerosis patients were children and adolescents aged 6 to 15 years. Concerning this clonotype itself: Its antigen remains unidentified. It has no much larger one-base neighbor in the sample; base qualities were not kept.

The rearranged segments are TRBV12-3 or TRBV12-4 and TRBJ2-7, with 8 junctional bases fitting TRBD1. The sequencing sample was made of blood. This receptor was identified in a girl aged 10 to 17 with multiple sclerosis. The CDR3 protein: CASSSNTGTGYEQYF. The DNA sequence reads TGTGCCAGCAGTTCAAACACCGGGACAGGCTACGAGCAGTACTTC.